These T cell receptor beta chains were read from a single sample in a study of shared clonotypes between healthy human individuals. Profiling relied on immunoSEQ multiplex PCR, and the TCRdb table lists in-frame clones only, not all of them. The sample has fewer than 2.5 million clones, approximately 93% seen once; the top ten hold 0.36%. Material: naive CD4+ T cells from PBMCs. These receptors were collected from a man between 18 and 29 years old in good health. Some clones in this sample may be carry-over from other donors' samples. CDR3s include the opening cysteine and the closing phenylalanine or tryptophan. The D gene is left open where the match is weak. Part of the rows lack a size; the others show once, few, many or a class for expanded clones.

TRBJ2-7 15 TRBV2 once TRBD1 TGTGCCAGCAATCGAAGACAGGGAATTGGCTACGAGCAGTACTTC CASNRRQGIGYEQYF
TRBJ2-7 16 TRBV28 NA NA TGTGCCAGCAGCTCGACCGGGATAACAGGGATATACGAGCAGTACTTC CASSSTGITGIYEQYF
TRBJ2-1 13 TRBV7-7 once NA TGTGCCAGCAGCTTAGCGCTAGTGGAGGAGCAGTTCTTC CASSLALVEEQFF
TRBJ1-2 16 TRBV5-4 once NA TGTGCCAGCAGCTTGGGGGGAGACCGATCCTCGGCGGGCTACACCTTC CASSLGGDRSSAGYTF
TRBJ2-2 14 TRBV7-8 NA NA TGTGCCAGCAGTTTCTTCGGAAACACCGGGGAGCTGTTTTTT CASSFFGNTGELFF
TRBJ1-2 17 TRBV28 NA TRBD1 TGTGCCAGCAGTCTCGGGACAGGGGTCGTAGTTCAGGATGGCTACACCTTC CASSLGTGVVVQDGYTF
TRBJ2-7 17 TRBV7-9 NA TRBD2 TGTGCCAGCAGCTTAGGGGGACTAGCGGATAGCTCCTACGAGCAGTACTTC CASSLGGLADSSYEQYF
TRBJ1-3 15 TRBV11-1 NA NA TGTGCCAGCAGCTTCAGTGATAACTCTGGAAACACCATATATTTT CASSFSDNSGNTIYF
TRBJ1-1 11 TRBV28 NA NA TGTGCCAGCAACAAGAACACTGAAGCTTTCTTT CASNKNTEAFF
TRBJ2-2 18 TRBV5-1 NA TRBD2 TGCGCCAGCAGCTTGTCTTCATCTAGCGGGAGGGTAGTCGGGGAGCTGTTTTTT CASSLSSSSGRVVGELFF
TRBJ1-1 17 TRBV18 few NA TGTGCCAGCTCACGCACTTGGACACCAACGGGAAACACTGAAGCTTTCTTT CASSRTWTPTGNTEAFF
TRBJ2-7 15 TRBV19 NA NA TGTGCCAGTAGTATAGATACATTCCCCAACACCGAGCAGTACTTC CASSIDTFPNTEQYF
TRBJ2-1 14 TRBV7-2 NA TRBD2 TGTGCCAGCAGCTTAGACGGCGGGAGCTATGAGCAGTTCTTC CASSLDGGSYEQFF
TRBJ1-4 12 TRBV27 NA NA TGTGCCAGCAGTTCACGAGGGGAAAAACTGTTTTTT CASSSRGEKLFF
TRBJ2-1 14 TRBV10-3 NA TRBD2 TGTGCCACCGAAGGGACTAGCGGTGACAATGAGCAGTTCTTC CATEGTSGDNEQFF
TRBJ2-1 13 TRBV18 NA NA TGTGCCAGCGCGACTGGGGTTGACAATGAGCAGTTCTTC CASATGVDNEQFF
TRBJ2-3 14 TRBV6-6 NA NA TGTGCCAGCAGCATGACAGGTCGCACAGATACGCAGTATTTT CASSMTGRTDTQYF
TRBJ2-7 13 TRBV5-1 NA NA TGCGCCAGCAGCTTTAAGGGGGACTACGAGCAGTACTTC CASSFKGDYEQYF
TRBJ1-5 12 TRBV7-2 few NA TGTGCCAGCAGCTTAGCTGATCAGCCCCAGCATTTT CASSLADQPQHF
TRBJ1-4 13 TRBV18 few NA TGTGCCAGCTCACCAGACAGGATTGAAAAACTGTTTTTT CASSPDRIEKLFF
TRBJ1-2 15 TRBV28 NA NA TGTGCCAGCAGTTTCGCTGGCAAGGGGGGCTATGGCTACACCTTC CASSFAGKGGYGYTF
TRBJ2-7 14 TRBV5-1 NA TRBD1 TGCGCCAGCAGCCCACAGGGGGCGGGGAACGAGCAGTACTTC CASSPQGAGNEQYF
TRBJ2-1 16 TRBV9 once NA TGTGCCAGCAGCCACGAGTTCGGGCCCGCCTACAATGAGCAGTTCTTC CASSHEFGPAYNEQFF
TRBJ2-1 15 TRBV4-2 once NA TGTGCCAGCAGCCAAGCTAGCGACGCCTACAATGAGCAGTTCTTC CASSQASDAYNEQFF
TRBJ1-1 15 TRBV7-3 NA NA TGTGCCAGCAGCTCAGGTGGGCAGTCGAACACTGAAGCTTTCTTT CASSSGGQSNTEAFF
TRBJ2-1 12 TRBV2 NA NA TGTGCCAGCAGTGATCGGGGGAATGAGCAGTTCTTC CASSDRGNEQFF
TRBJ2-4 15 TRBV6-5 NA NA TGTGCCAGCAGTTACTCGATCATAGCCAAAAACATTCAGTACTTC CASSYSIIAKNIQYF
TRBJ2-7 14 TRBV18 NA TRBD1 TGTGCCAGCTCACCGGCAGGGGGCTCCTACGAGCAGTACTTC CASSPAGGSYEQYF
TRBJ1-2 13 TRBV7-3 NA NA TGTGCCAGCAGCTTAAGGGGTTTGGAGGGCTACACCTTC CASSLRGLEGYTF
TRBJ2-2 13 TRBV9 NA NA TGTGCCAGCAGCGTCTTTGGCACCGGGGAGCTGTTTTTT CASSVFGTGELFF
TRBJ2-5 14 TRBV29-1 once NA TGCAGCGTGCGCCACAGGGTTCTCCAAGAGACCCAGTACTTC CSVRHRVLQETQYF
TRBJ2-5 14 TRBV9 NA NA TGTGCCAGCAGCGTAGCGGCGCTCCAAGAGACCCAGTACTTC CASSVAALQETQYF
TRBJ2-7 20 TRBV4-3 NA NA TGCGCCAGCAGCCAGTATCAGGGAAAGAGCGGTTGGGTAAATGCCTACGAGCAGTACTTC CASSQYQGKSGWVNAYEQYF
TRBJ2-1 16 TRBV5-4 NA TRBD2 TGTGCCAGCAGCTCACTAGCGGGAGAAGCGTACAATGAGCAGTTCTTC CASSSLAGEAYNEQFF
TRBJ2-1 13 TRBV6-6 NA NA TGTGCCAGCGAACCGGGGACCTACAATGAGCAGTTCTTC CASEPGTYNEQFF
TRBJ1-1 11 TRBV29-1 NA NA TGCAGCGTTGAAGATCGAGGGCCCCCTTTCTTT CSVEDRGPPFF
TRBJ1-5 15 TRBV28 NA NA TGTGCCAGCAGTGGTGGGGGGAAGATTAATCAGCCCCAGCATTTT CASSGGGKINQPQHF
TRBJ1-3 16 TRBV14 NA NA TGTGCCAGCAGCCACCCGACAGGATACTCTGGAAACACCATATATTTT CASSHPTGYSGNTIYF
TRBJ2-2 17 TRBV9 NA TRBD1 TGTGCCAGCAGCCTTCCCAACAGGGGGCATGGCACCGGGGAGCTGTTTTTT CASSLPNRGHGTGELFF
TRBJ2-5 10 TRBV10-1 NA NA TGCGCCAAGGCGAAAGAGACCCAGTACTTC CAKAKETQYF
TRBJ1-1 14 TRBV11-1 few NA TGTGCCAGCAGCTACCCCGGCAGCGTAACTGAAGCTTTCTTT CASSYPGSVTEAFF
TRBJ1-3 13 TRBV28 NA NA TGTGCCAGCACCATAAGGGGAGGAAACACCATATATTTT CASTIRGGNTIYF
TRBJ2-3 15 TRBV5-6 NA NA TGTGCCAGCAGCTTGGGGTGGGGAAGCACAGATACGCAGTATTTT CASSLGWGSTDTQYF
TRBJ2-7 15 TRBV5-1 NA NA TGCGCCAGCAGCCCCAGTTTGGGGGCGGGATACGAGCAGTACTTC CASSPSLGAGYEQYF
TRBJ2-5 15 TRBV6-1 NA NA TGTGCCAGCAGTACCGGGGCCTATCCCCAAGAGACCCAGTACTTC CASSTGAYPQETQYF
TRBJ1-4 15 TRBV28 NA NA TGTGCCAGCAGTTTACTGGGGGGCGGAAAGGAAAAACTGTTTTTT CASSLLGGGKEKLFF
TRBJ2-7 13 TRBV5-6 once NA TGTGCCAGCAGCTCCAGGAGCTCCTACGAGCAGTACTTC CASSSRSSYEQYF
TRBJ2-7 14 TRBV7-3 NA NA TGTGCCAGCAGCTTAACGTCGCAGTCCTACGAGCAGTACTTC CASSLTSQSYEQYF
TRBJ2-7 13 TRBV7-2 NA NA TGTGCCAGCAGCCCGGGTCCCCTTCGCGAGCAGTACTTC CASSPGPLREQYF
TRBJ1-2 13 TRBV28 NA NA TGTGCCAGCAGTTTATTCAGGGTCTGGGGCTACACCTTC CASSLFRVWGYTF
TRBJ1-2 15 TRBV11-2 NA TRBD1 TGTGCCAGCAGCCCTGCCGGACAGGTAGCCTATGGCTACACCTTC CASSPAGQVAYGYTF
TRBJ2-1 12 TRBV7-7 NA NA TGTGCCAGCAGCCCCGAAGGTGGAGAGCAGTTCTTC CASSPEGGEQFF
TRBJ2-7 15 TRBV6-5 NA TRBD1 TGTGCCAGCAGTTCCTCGGGACAGGGGTCCTACGAGCAGTACTTC CASSSSGQGSYEQYF
TRBJ1-1 15 TRBV18 few NA TGTGCCAGCTCATTCCAGACAGGAGTGAACACTGAAGCTTTCTTT CASSFQTGVNTEAFF